This paragraph covers one T cell receptor beta chain sequence. Its antigen remains undetermined. Base qualities are not provided; no much larger clone lies one nucleotide away. CD8 naive samples were obtained by positive selection for CCR7 among CD45RO-negative cells, yielding a CD45RA+CCR7+ population from which TemRA cells were excluded. The donors were healthy, HIV-negative adults who had no recently reported acute infections or vaccinations. Only Caucasian adults living in Nashville, Tennessee, USA were represented among the donors. Blood was collected by leukapheresis, and PBMCs were isolated by Ficoll-Histopaque density gradient centrifugation and then cryopreserved in liquid nitrogen vapor phase. Analytical flow cytometry was used to check the purity and quantity of each magnetically sorted T cell population. From each sorted fraction, genomic DNA was isolated and quantified by UV absorbance on a Nanodrop 2000c.

Using the deep immunoSEQ assay, TCR CDR3 regions were amplified from genomic DNA by multiplex PCR. For each cell subset, the extracted genomic DNA was distributed evenly across all wells of several immunoSEQ 96-well plates, and each plate served as one replicate. For sorted subsets, each replicate PCR was loaded with 200 ng genomic DNA, equivalent to approximately 33,000 T cell genomes. Purified libraries were measured with a Qubit 3.0 fluorometer, size-checked on a Bioanalyzer 2100, and measured again with the KAPA Library Quantification kit. Every immunoSEQ 96-well plate was sequenced on a separate single-read 150-cycle Illumina NextSeq 550 flow cell. In the source study's methods: Because the immunoSEQ output included only junctional sequences and no quality scores, the filtering could not be the same as the filtering used for full-length reads. Sequences were annotated with PyIR, a Python wrapper for IgBLAST v1.9, and V/J genes and CDR3 were assigned using IMGT germline references. Reads were removed for weak V/J assignments (E-value above 1e-6), missing CDR3, stop codons, out-of-frame junctions, or ambiguous translated residues. V3J clonotypes were defined as sequences sharing an identical inferred V gene, J gene, and CDR3 amino acid sequence. Percentage overlap between repertoires was calculated by dividing the number of shared unique clonotypes by the size of the smaller repertoire. Three approaches were used to assess repertoire richness: RTK rarefaction, the Chao1 estimator, and Recon v2.1 estimates of unobserved clonotypes. OLGA was used to compute generation probabilities for all TCRbeta clonotypes that the gDNA method yielded from a few donors. The clones in this table, taken by TCRdb from immuneACCESS, are in-frame only. Not every clone is retained; where verified, under half of the shortfall comes from an unresolved V gene, and the cause of the rest is unknown. The V and J calls and the clone size are those of that table, but D and trimming were determined from the DNA. Recorded for this sample are about 580,000 clones; roughly 98% of them occurred a single time. Of the sample, approximately 0.33% falls within the top ten clones.

The sample comes from a study of shared clonotypes between healthy human individuals (TCRdb year 2020). As for the study more broadly: The cohort comprised a couple of women and a few men aged 18 to 49 years. Per donor, three plates each were used for CD4 naive and CD4 memory, two for CD8 naive, and one for CD8 memory. The study deeply sequenced blood TCR repertoires of about 5 healthy adults to estimate repertoire size and the extent of clonotype sharing between individuals. Different laboratories and diverse techniques were used to prepare libraries and sequence TCR repertoires, to increase sequencing depth and limit assay-specific biases. Per donor, leukapheresis produced somewhere between about 0.9 and 10 billion PBMCs.

From the germline V gene, CDR1 is MGHRA and CDR2 is YSYEKL. Compared with germline, V lacks 2 bases and J lacks 2 bases; bases without a gene match: 4. The CDR3 has 15 amino acids, counting the end cysteine and phenylalanine. The DNA shown is the 45-base CDR3, in frame from base 1. Findings and caveats that apply to the study as a whole: Even with the large sequencing depth, rarefaction of the sorted-subset datasets indicated that sequencing was incomplete. Larger estimated clonotype richness was generally found for naive subsets than for memory subsets. Sharing across a few donors was observed for around 5% of naive CD4, 3% to 3.5% of naive CD8, over 2% of memory CD4, and roughly 0.43% of memory CD8 clonotypes. Only blood was sampled, and tissue TCR repertoires likely differ from those in blood. Pairwise subsampling led to the expectation that sequencing depth would affect the degree of clonotype sharing among donors. The small number of donors limited the genetic and exposure-history diversity represented. Clonotypes shared by all four sorted-subset donors showed higher generation probabilities than non-shared clonotypes.

In this chain, TRBV4-1 is recombined with TRBJ2-5; a stretch of 8 junction bases matches TRBD2. This TCR was recovered from a man in his thirties or forties in good health. The sequencing sample was made of naive CD8+ T cells sorted from blood. The sample's cell subset or site label, in plain terms: CD45RA+CCR7+. The bases are TGCGCCAGCAGCCAACGGGAGGGAGAGCAAGAGACCCAGTACTTC. Its product reads: CASSQREGEQETQYF.